Listed below are T cell receptor beta chains from one sample, sequenced in a study of metastatic and nonmetastatic thyroid tumors. TCRdb re-called clones via MiXCR from the PCR reads. The table lists some 30,000 clones, 15% to 20% of them singletons. Sample: blood. Source of these receptors: a female donor with papillary thyroid cancer or a benign thyroid nodule (not recorded which). Some clones in this sample may be carry-over from other donors' samples. CDR3s include the opening cysteine and the closing phenylalanine or tryptophan. The D gene is left open where the match is weak. Size tells how often a clone was seen (once, few, many) or the class of an expanded clone, and some rows leave it out.

TRBV24-1	.	12	TRBJ2-1	few	TGTGCCACCAGTGATCCGTCTTATGAGCAGTTCTTC	CATSDPSYEQFF
TRBV12-1	.	13	TRBJ2-1	.	TGTGCCAGCAGCAAAAATCTGGACAATGAGCAGTTCTTC	CASSKNLDNEQFF
TRBV6-1	TRBD1	14	TRBJ2-7	few	TGTGCCAGCAGTGCTTGGACAGGGAGTCTCGAGCAGTACTTC	CASSAWTGSLEQYF
TRBV5-1	.	14	TRBJ2-1	.	TGCGCCAGCAGCTTTTCATCGGGAGCGGAGGAGCAGTTCTTC	CASSFSSGAEEQFF
TRBV5-1	.	14	TRBJ1-1	many	TGCGCCAGCAGCTCGGTGGGGGGATGGACTGAAGCTTTCTTT	CASSSVGGWTEAFF
TRBV7-2	.	12	TRBJ2-7	.	TGTGCCAGCAGCTTAGATATAGTCGAGCAGTACTTC	CASSLDIVEQYF
TRBV6-1	.	16	TRBJ1-3	.	TGTGCCAGCAGCCACAGGCAACACCCCCGGGGAAACACCATATATTTT	CASSHRQHPRGNTIYF
TRBV20-1	.	15	TRBJ1-5	.	TGCAGTGCTAGAGATATCAGGGGAGAGGTTCAGCCCCAGCATTTT	CSARDIRGEVQPQHF
TRBV12-3/TRBV12-4	TRBD1	15	TRBJ2-3	.	TGTGCCAGCAGAACCGGGACAGGGAGGACAGATACGCAGTATTTT	CASRTGTGRTDTQYF
TRBV20-1	TRBD2	19	TRBJ2-3	.	TGCAGTGCTAGCCAACTTAGCGGGCCGGACCCGGGGGGCACAGATACGCAGTATTTT	CSASQLSGPDPGGTDTQYF
TRBV7-3	TRBD2	14	TRBJ2-1	.	TGTGCCAGCAGCTTCTCGGGAGGTTTCAATGAGCAGTTCTTC	CASSFSGGFNEQFF
TRBV27	TRBD2	14	TRBJ2-1	.	TGTGCCAGCAGTCTTTGGACTAGCGGGAATGAGCAGTTCTTC	CASSLWTSGNEQFF
TRBV30	.	11	TRBJ2-5	medium-sized	TGTGCCTGGAGCGACGGAGAGACCCAGTACTTC	CAWSDGETQYF
TRBV24-1	TRBD1	15	TRBJ1-2	few	TGTGCCACCAGTGCCGCGGACAGGGAAGCTGGGGGCTACACCTTC	CATSAADREAGGYTF
TRBV24-1	TRBD1	16	TRBJ1-4	.	TGTGCCACCACCGGGACAGGGGGCGCAACTAATGAAAAACTGTTTTTT	CATTGTGGATNEKLFF
TRBV5-6	.	14	TRBJ2-7	many	TGTGCCAGCAGCTTTATGACAAGGACCTACGAGCAGTACTTC	CASSFMTRTYEQYF
TRBV27	.	14	TRBJ1-5	many	TGTGCCAGCAGTTTAAGAGGGGGGGGACAGCCCCAGCATTTT	CASSLRGGGQPQHF
TRBV7-4	TRBD2	15	TRBJ2-7	.	TGTGCCAGCAGCTCTTATCGGGAGGTCCCACGGGGGCAGTACTTC	CASSSYREVPRGQYF
TRBV14	.	13	TRBJ1-5	many	TGTGCCAGCAGCCCTTCGGGGGTATCGCCCCAGCATTTT	CASSPSGVSPQHF
TRBV11-2	TRBD1	16	TRBJ1-6	.	TGTGCCAGCAGCGCAAGGACAGGGGGAAGGTCTTCACCACTCTTCTTT	CASSARTGGRSSPLFF